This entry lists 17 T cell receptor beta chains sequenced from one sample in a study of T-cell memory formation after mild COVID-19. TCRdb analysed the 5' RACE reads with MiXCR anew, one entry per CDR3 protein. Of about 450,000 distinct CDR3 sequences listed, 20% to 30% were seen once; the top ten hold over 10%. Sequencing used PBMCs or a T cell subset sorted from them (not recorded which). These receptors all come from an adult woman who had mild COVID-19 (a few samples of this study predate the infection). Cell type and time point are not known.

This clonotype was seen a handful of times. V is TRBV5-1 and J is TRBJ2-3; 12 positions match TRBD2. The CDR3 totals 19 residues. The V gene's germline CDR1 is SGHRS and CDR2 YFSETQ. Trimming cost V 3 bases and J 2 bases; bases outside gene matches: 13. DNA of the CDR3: TGCGCCAGCAGCTCCTTGACTAGCGGGGGCCTTAAGCCCACAGATACGCAGTATTTT. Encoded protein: CASSSLTSGGLKPTDTQYF.

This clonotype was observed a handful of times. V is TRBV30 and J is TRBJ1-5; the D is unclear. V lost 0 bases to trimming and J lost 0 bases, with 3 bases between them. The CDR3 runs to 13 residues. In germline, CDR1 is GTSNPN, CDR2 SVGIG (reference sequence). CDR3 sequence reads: CAWSVSSNQPQHF. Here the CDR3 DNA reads TGTGCCTGGAGTGTAAGTAGCAATCAGCCCCAGCATTTT.

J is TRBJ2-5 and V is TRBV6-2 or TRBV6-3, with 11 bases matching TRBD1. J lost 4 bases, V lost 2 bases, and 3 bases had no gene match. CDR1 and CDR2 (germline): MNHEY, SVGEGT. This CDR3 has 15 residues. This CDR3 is CASSYPDRGPETQYF. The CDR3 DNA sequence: TGTGCCAGCAGTTACCCGGACAGGGGGCCAGAGACCCAGTACTTC.

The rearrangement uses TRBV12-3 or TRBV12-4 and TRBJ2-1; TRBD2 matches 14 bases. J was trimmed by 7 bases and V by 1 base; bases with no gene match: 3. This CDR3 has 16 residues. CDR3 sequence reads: CASSLDGTSGSNEQFF. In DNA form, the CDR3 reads TGTGCCAGCAGTTTAGATGGGACTAGCGGGAGTAATGAGCAGTTCTTC.

The CDR3 sequence is CASSLGTQGQSPLHF. As DNA, the CDR3 is TGTGCCAGCAGCTTAGGAACACAGGGACAATCACCCCTCCACTTT. The chain has TRBV7-8 and TRBJ1-6; D possibly corresponds to TRBD1 (6 bases). Trimming cost V 1 base and J 10 bases, with 14 bases left between them. The CDR3 sequence is 15 residues long. Per germline, CDR1 SGHVS and CDR2 FQNEAQ.

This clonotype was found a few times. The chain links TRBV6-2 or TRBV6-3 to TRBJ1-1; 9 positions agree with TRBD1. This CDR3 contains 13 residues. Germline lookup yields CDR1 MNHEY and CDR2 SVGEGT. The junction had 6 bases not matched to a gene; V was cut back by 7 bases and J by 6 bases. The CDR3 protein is CASKTGGDPEAFF. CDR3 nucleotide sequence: TGTGCCAGCAAGACAGGGGGGGACCCTGAAGCTTTCTTT.

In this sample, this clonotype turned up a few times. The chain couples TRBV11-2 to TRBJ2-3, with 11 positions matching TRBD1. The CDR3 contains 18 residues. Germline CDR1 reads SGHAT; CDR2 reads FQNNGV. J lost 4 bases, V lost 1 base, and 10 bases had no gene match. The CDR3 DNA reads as TGTGCCAGCAGCTTAGTCTCCCGGACAGGGGGCAGGGCAGATACGCAGTATTTT. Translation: CASSLVSRTGGRADTQYF.

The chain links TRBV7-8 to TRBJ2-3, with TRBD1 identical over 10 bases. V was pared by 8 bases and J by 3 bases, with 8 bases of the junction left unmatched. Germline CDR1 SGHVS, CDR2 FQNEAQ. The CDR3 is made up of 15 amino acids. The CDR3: CASGKDRGRTDTQYF. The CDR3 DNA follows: TGTGCCAGCGGTAAAGACAGGGGGCGGACAGATACGCAGTATTTT. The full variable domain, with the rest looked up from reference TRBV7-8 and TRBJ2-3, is GAGVSQSPRYKVAKRGQDVALRCDPISGHVSLFWYQQALGQGPEFLTYFQNEAQLDKSGLPSDRFFAERPEGSVSTLKIQRTQQEDSAVYLCASGKDRGRTDTQYFGPGTRLTVL.

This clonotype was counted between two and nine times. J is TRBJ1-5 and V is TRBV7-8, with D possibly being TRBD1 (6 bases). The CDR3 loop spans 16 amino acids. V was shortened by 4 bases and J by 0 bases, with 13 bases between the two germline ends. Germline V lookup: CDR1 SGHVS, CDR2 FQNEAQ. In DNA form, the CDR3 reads TGTGCCAGCAGCTACAGAAGGGGGGATAGCAATCAGCCCCAGCATTTT. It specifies CASSYRRGDSNQPQHF.

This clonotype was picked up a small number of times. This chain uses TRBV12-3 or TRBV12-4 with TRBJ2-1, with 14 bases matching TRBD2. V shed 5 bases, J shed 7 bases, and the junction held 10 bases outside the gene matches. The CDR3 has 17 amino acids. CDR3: CASSLIRTSGRMNEQFF. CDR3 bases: TGTGCCAGCAGTCTGATACGGACTAGCGGGAGGATGAATGAGCAGTTCTTC.

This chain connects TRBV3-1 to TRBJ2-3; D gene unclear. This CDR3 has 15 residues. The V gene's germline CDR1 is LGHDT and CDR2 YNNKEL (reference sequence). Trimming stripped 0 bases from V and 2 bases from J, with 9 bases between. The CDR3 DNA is TGTGCCAGCAGCCAAGATTACAGCTACACAGATACGCAGTATTTT. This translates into CASSQDYSYTDTQYF.

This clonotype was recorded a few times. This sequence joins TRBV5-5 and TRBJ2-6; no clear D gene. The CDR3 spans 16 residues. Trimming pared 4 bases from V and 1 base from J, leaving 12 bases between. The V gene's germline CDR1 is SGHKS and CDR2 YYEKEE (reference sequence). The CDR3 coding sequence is TGTGCCAGCAGCAACGGACGACGGTCTGGGGCCAACGTCCTGACTTTC. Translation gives CASSNGRRSGANVLTF.

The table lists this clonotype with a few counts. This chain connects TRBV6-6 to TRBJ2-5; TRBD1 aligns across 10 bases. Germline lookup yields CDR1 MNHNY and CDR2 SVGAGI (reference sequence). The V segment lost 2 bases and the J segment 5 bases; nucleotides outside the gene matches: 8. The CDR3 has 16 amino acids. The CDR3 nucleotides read TGTGCCAGCAGTTACCTCGGACAGGGGGAACGGGAGACCCAGTACTTC. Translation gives CASSYLGQGERETQYF.

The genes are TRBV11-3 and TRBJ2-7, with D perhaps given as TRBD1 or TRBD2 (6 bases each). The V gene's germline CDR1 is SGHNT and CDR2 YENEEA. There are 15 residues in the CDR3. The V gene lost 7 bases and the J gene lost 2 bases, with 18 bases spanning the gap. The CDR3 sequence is CASTPGAYQTYEQYF. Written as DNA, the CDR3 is TGTGCCAGCACCCCGGGGGCGTATCAGACCTACGAGCAGTACTTC.

Here the CDR3 reads CASSDKTGTSSYNEQFF. The DNA for the CDR3 is TGTGCCAGCAGCGATAAAACCGGGACTAGCTCCTACAATGAGCAGTTCTTC. The chain recombines TRBV9 with TRBJ2-1, with TRBD2 matching 8 bases. This CDR3 has 17 residues. Germline V gives CDR1 SGDLS, CDR2 YYNGEE. V was pared by 3 bases and J by 0 bases, with 8 bases of the junction left unmatched.

CDR3 DNA sequence: TGTGCCAGCAGTTTGCGGGGGATGAGCACAGATACGCAGTATTTT. This encodes CASSLRGMSTDTQYF. This rearrangement joins TRBV12-3 or TRBV12-4 to TRBJ2-3, with TRBD2 matching over 7 bases. The CDR3 extends over 15 amino acids. Trimming at V came to 3 bases and at J to 0 bases, leaving 3 bases not matched to a gene.

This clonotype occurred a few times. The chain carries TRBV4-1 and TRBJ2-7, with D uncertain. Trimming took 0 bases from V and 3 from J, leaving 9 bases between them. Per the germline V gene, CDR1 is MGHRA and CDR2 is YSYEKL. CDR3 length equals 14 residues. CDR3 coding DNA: TGCGCCAGCAGCCAAGATACAGCCAGCTACGAGCAGTACTTC. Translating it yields CASSQDTASYEQYF.